This T cell receptor (beta chain) was identified in a study of spatial heterogeneity in lung cancer. Study-wide results and limits: Coverage was estimated at roughly 7.3% of tumor T cells for alpha chains and about 13% for beta chains. Within tumors, counts of expanded alpha and beta TCRs tracked tumor mutation counts.

Stated time point: sample taken at primary tumor resection. Frozen PBMC, nontumor lung or tumor provided whole RNA, which was sequenced unsorted. Every cDNA TCR molecule received its own unique molecular identifier. MiXCR, applied by TCRdb to the 5' RACE reads, yields one record per CDR3 protein. The table lists about 30,000 distinct CDR3 sequences, around 7% of them singletons. This clonotype was counted at least ten times. What it recognizes is unknown. J was trimmed by 7 bases and V by 6 bases; bases with no gene match: 11. Germline CDR1 reads MDHEN; CDR2 reads SYDVKM. The CDR3 extends over 15 amino acids.

The receptor was derived from a male donor with early-stage non-small cell lung cancer. Sequencing was performed on lung tumor tissue, taken at surgery. This sequence joins TRBV28 and TRBJ1-5; 8 nucleotides match TRBD1. In DNA, the CDR3 is TGTGCCAGCAGCCCGACAGGGGTCCAACGGCAGCCCCAGCATTTT. It yields the protein CASSPTGVQRQPQHF.